This T cell receptor beta chain was retrieved from a study of HIV-infected patients and healthy controls. V trimming: 3 bases; J trimming: 5 bases; junction bases outside the gene matches: 4. The length of the CDR3 is 14 residues. Germline lookup yields CDR1 SGHRS and CDR2 YFSETQ. TCRdb re-derived calls from the 5' RACE reads in MiXCR, one entry per CDR3 protein. The data show around 64,000 distinct CDR3 sequences, with roughly a sixth seen just once and approximately 5% held by the top ten. In its sample, this clonotype was seen many times. This chain connects TRBV5-1 to TRBJ2-1; 8 bases line up with TRBD1. The TCR comes from a human donor in good health. The sample was CD4+ T cells from blood. The CDR3 protein is CASSSGQGNNEQFF. The CDR3 coding sequence is TGCGCCAGCAGCTCCGGACAGGGAAACAATGAGCAGTTCTTC.